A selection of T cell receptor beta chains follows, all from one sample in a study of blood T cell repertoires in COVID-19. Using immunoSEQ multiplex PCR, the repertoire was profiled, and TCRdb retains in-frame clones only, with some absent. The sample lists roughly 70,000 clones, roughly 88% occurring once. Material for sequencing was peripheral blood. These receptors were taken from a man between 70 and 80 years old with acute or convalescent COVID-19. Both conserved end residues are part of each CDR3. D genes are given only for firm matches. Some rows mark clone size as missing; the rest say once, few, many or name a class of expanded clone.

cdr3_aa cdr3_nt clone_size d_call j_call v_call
CASSFGAGPNYGYTF TGTGCCAGCAGCTTCGGGGCGGGACCGAACTATGGCTACACCTTC . . TRBJ1-2 TRBV13
CASSQGGGIGAQYF TGCGCCAGCAGCCAGGGGGGGGGTATTGGTGCGCAGTATTTT . TRBD2 TRBJ2-3 TRBV4-1
CASSLAPRVNEQFF TGTGCCAGCAGCTTAGCCCCCAGGGTAAATGAGCAGTTCTTC . . TRBJ2-1 TRBV11-2
CASSFVGSKSGNTIYF TGTGCCAGCAGCTTTGTGGGCAGCAAGTCTGGAAACACCATATATTTT . . TRBJ1-3 TRBV12-1
CASSSAGGSYEQYF TGTGCCAGTAGTTCCGCCGGGGGCTCCTACGAGCAGTACTTC . . TRBJ2-7 TRBV19
CASSLAGTKYGYTF TGTGCCAGCAGCTTAGCCGGGACAAAATATGGCTACACCTTC once . TRBJ1-2 TRBV7-2
CASRRGRDRGREQYF TGTGCAAGTCGCCGAGGACGGGACAGGGGGCGCGAGCAGTACTTC . . TRBJ2-7 TRBV12-2
CATSDPTSTTDTQYF TGTGCCACCAGTGACCCGACATCAACCACAGATACGCAGTATTTT . . TRBJ2-3 TRBV24-1
CASSRGQGLGYTF TGTGCCAGCAGCCGAGGACAGGGATTAGGCTACACCTTC . TRBD1 TRBJ1-2 TRBV12-3/TRBV12-4
CASSSRGTGVFYEQYF TGTGCCAGCAGTTCACGAGGGACAGGGGTCTTCTACGAGCAGTACTTC once TRBD1 TRBJ2-7 TRBV27
CAWSVRSSGQGAPQHTYEQYF TGTGCCTGGAGTGTACGATCTTCGGGACAGGGGGCGCCCCAACATACCTACGAGCAGTACTTC . TRBD1 TRBJ2-7 TRBV30
CAWNSEFNEKLFF TGTGCCTGGAATAGTGAGTTCAATGAAAAACTGTTTTTT . . TRBJ1-4 TRBV30
CASSPARSYNSPLHF TGTGCCAGCAGCCCCGCGAGGTCCTATAATTCACCCCTCCACTTT . . TRBJ1-6 TRBV7-3
CASSSNRPHEQYF TGTGCCAGCAGTTCGAACAGGCCCCACGAGCAGTACTTC . . TRBJ2-7 TRBV6-2/TRBV6-3
CASTPHPNIGRGEKLFF TGCGCCAGCACACCTCACCCTAACATAGGAAGGGGAGAAAAACTGTTTTTT . . TRBJ1-4 TRBV4-3
CASSLGTGTGRLNTEAFF TGTGCCAGCAGTTTGGGAACCGGGACAGGGAGGTTGAACACTGAAGCTTTCTTT . TRBD1 TRBJ1-1 TRBV28
CASRQTGSPADTQYF TGTGCCAGTAGGCAGACAGGGTCCCCCGCAGATACGCAGTATTTT . TRBD1 TRBJ2-3 TRBV19
CASSREGNYGYTF TGTGCCAGCAGCCGGGAGGGTAACTATGGCTACACCTTC . . TRBJ1-2 TRBV13
CASSLGDSHHILAKNIQYF TGTGCCAGCAGCTTGGGAGACAGCCACCATATCCTAGCCAAAAACATTCAGTACTTC . . TRBJ2-4 TRBV5-4
CASSLSVDIRAREKLFF TGTGCCAGCAGTTTATCTGTAGATATCAGGGCTCGAGAAAAACTGTTTTTT . . TRBJ1-4 TRBV27
CASSYSRDIGSGYTF TGTGCCAGCAGTTACTCGAGGGACATAGGTAGCGGCTACACCTTC . . TRBJ1-2 TRBV6-5
CASRYDEGTNYGYTF TGTGCCAGCAGGTATGACGAAGGGACAAACTATGGCTACACCTTC . . TRBJ1-2 TRBV6-5
CAWSAGMDYGYTF TGTGCCTGGAGTGCCGGGATGGACTATGGCTACACCTTC . . TRBJ1-2 TRBV30
CASSLKTRGETQYF TGTGCCAGCAGCTTAAAGACCCGAGGGGAGACCCAGTACTTC . . TRBJ2-5 TRBV13
CASPFWTGYSYNSPLHF TGTGCCAGCCCTTTCTGGACAGGGTACTCCTATAATTCACCCCTCCACTTT . TRBD1 TRBJ1-6 TRBV25-1
CASSRGLAGTYEQYF TGTGCCAGCAGCCGGGGCCTAGCGGGGACCTACGAGCAGTACTTC . TRBD2 TRBJ2-7 TRBV5-6
CASSQNHRDRVHEQYF TGCGCCAGCAGTCAGAACCACCGGGACAGGGTCCACGAGCAGTACTTC . TRBD1 TRBJ2-7 TRBV23-1
CASSGTGQGDEQYF TGTGCCAGCAGCGGGACAGGACAGGGGGACGAGCAGTACTTC . TRBD1 TRBJ2-7 TRBV6-2/TRBV6-3
CASNFRDRNQPQHF TGTGCCAGCAATTTCCGGGACAGAAATCAGCCCCAGCATTTT . TRBD1 TRBJ1-5 TRBV6-5
CASSYRPTGTYGYTF TGTGCCAGCAGTTACAGGCCCACAGGGACCTATGGCTACACCTTC . . TRBJ1-2 TRBV6-5
CAWSVQTGAYNEQFF TGTGCCTGGAGTGTACAAACAGGAGCCTACAATGAGCAGTTCTTC . . TRBJ2-1 TRBV30
CASSQGQGANGYTF TGTGCCAGCTCACAGGGGCAGGGGGCGAATGGCTACACCTTC . TRBD1 TRBJ1-2 TRBV18
CASSFSEGDQPQHF TGCGCCAGCAGCTTTTCTGAGGGCGATCAGCCCCAGCATTTT . . TRBJ1-5 TRBV5-1
CASSHEWGGTEAFF TGTGCCAGCAGCCACGAGTGGGGAGGAACTGAAGCTTTCTTT . . TRBJ1-1 TRBV6-6
CASSSDFDYGYTF TGTGCCAGCAGTTCGGACTTTGACTATGGCTACACCTTC . . TRBJ1-2 TRBV6-2/TRBV6-3
CASSLAGGPVETQYF TGTGCCAGCAGTTTAGCGGGGGGGCCGGTTGAGACCCAGTACTTC . TRBD2 TRBJ2-5 TRBV27